What follows describes a single TCR beta chain. Its antigen is not identified. The sample is drawn from a study of shared clonotypes between healthy human individuals. Overall study findings and caveats: The donor pool, a small one, limited the genetic and exposure-history diversity represented.

The V end lost 3 bases, the J end lost 7 bases, and 18 bases lay between the germline ends. The CDR3 covers 16 residues. Germline values: CDR1 SGHVS, CDR2 FNYEAQ. Genomic DNA from each subset was divided evenly over several immunoSEQ plates. Sequencing was performed with immunoSEQ multiplex PCR; in TCRdb, only in-frame clones are kept and a portion is missing. The sample holds some 1 million clones, about three quarters seen once. The chain joins TRBV7-6 to TRBJ1-4, with a possible D match to TRBD1 (6 bases). Input material: memory CD4+ T cells sorted from blood. Indicated subset: CD45RA-negative fraction. This receptor was identified in a man between 18 and 35 years old in good health. CDR3 bases: TGTGCCAGCAGCTTCACGCCGGGGCAGGGGAGTGAAAAACTGTTTTTT. Protein product: CASSFTPGQGSEKLFF.